Listed below are T cell receptor beta chains from one sample, sequenced in a study of persistence of HIV-infected CD4 T cells. The protocol was immunoSEQ multiplex PCR, while the TCRdb copy is restricted to in-frame clones and leaves out a portion. Of about 36,000 clones in the sample, over 65% were seen once. Their target antigens are unknown. The material sequenced was cultured CD4+ T cells from PBMCs, taken from a patient who received antiretroviral therapy. The receptor source for this set is an adult with HIV. The donor label of this sample is uncertain. The conserved cysteine and the conserved F or W are not part of the CDR3 here. Clone size, where shown, is once, few, many, or a class for clones that have expanded.

J | size | V | CDR3
TRBJ2-7 | NA | TRBV11-2 | ASSLNPTAGSSSYEQY
TRBJ2-1 | NA | TRBV9 | ASSPSFRVFTKVEQF
TRBJ1-6 | NA | TRBV5-4 | ASSREAPTNSPLH
TRBJ1-2 | NA | TRBV5-4 | ASSLGQGINYGYT
TRBJ1-6 | NA | TRBV28 | ASIQNRDRSIWVYNSPLH
TRBJ1-6 | few | TRBV6-5 | ASSYSFRVNSPLH
TRBJ1-3 | NA | TRBV6-5 | ASSSGRNSGNTIY
TRBJ1-2 | few | TRBV7-9 | ASSLAGSYGYT
TRBJ2-3 | once | TRBV18 | ASSPDRVGTDTQY
TRBJ1-4 | NA | TRBV15 | ATSPATGFREKLF
TRBJ2-1 | NA | TRBV3-1/TRBV3-2 | ASSQGTGLATNEQF
TRBJ2-5 | NA | TRBV19 | ASSGTGLPSQETQY
TRBJ1-5 | NA | TRBV6-5 | ASSYSSDSGHQPQH
TRBJ2-3 | NA | TRBV9 | ASSVGGSGGDTQY
TRBJ2-3 | NA | TRBV10-3 | AISEFGVQPDTQY
TRBJ2-2 | NA | TRBV7-3 | ASSFPGTRNARELF
TRBJ2-2 | NA | TRBV28 | ASSPRLMELF
TRBJ2-3 | NA | TRBV28 | ASTTTWGESTDTQY
TRBJ2-3 | NA | TRBV9 | ASSVAGGITDTQY
TRBJ1-4 | NA | TRBV5-5 | ASSSLSEKLF